A single sample gave rise to the 32 T cell receptor beta chains below, sequenced in a study of blood T cell repertoires in COVID-19. Generated by immunoSEQ multiplex PCR, the TCRdb table keeps only in-frame clones and is missing some. The table shows approximately 110,000 clones, with about 93% occurring only once. Sequenced sample: peripheral blood. The receptors were gathered from a man aged 50-60 years with COVID-19, enrolled during active disease.

This chain links TRBV30 with TRBJ2-1; 10 bases match TRBD2. Trimming took 4 bases from V and 7 from J; bases not matched to a gene: 4. Germline V gene lookup returns CDR1 GTSNPN and CDR2 SVGIG (reference sequence). CDR3 length: 13 amino acids. This CDR3 reads CAWKAGGPNEQFF. The CDR3 DNA reads as TGTGCCTGGAAAGCGGGAGGGCCTAATGAGCAGTTCTTC. Using reference TRBV30 and TRBJ2-1 for the parts outside the CDR3, the full variable domain is SQTIHQWPATLVQPVGSPLSLECTVEGTSNPNLYWYRQAAGRGLQLLFYSVGIGQISSEVPQNLSASRPQDRQFILSSKKLLLSDSGFYLCAWKAGGPNEQFFGPGTRLTVL.

The gene calls are TRBV4-3 and TRBJ1-1; no reliable D call. In germline, CDR1 is LGHNA, CDR2 YSLEER. The ends were cut back, 4 bases at V and 3 bases at J, with 9 bases in the middle. This CDR3 has 13 amino acids. CDR3 sequence reads: CASSRSQDTEAFF. The CDR3 nucleotides read TGCGCCAGCAGCCGAAGTCAGGACACTGAAGCTTTCTTT.

V usage is TRBV5-4 and J usage is TRBJ2-3; 8 positions match TRBD1. The CDR3 is 16 amino acids. Germline values: CDR1 SGHNT, CDR2 YYREEE (reference sequence). V lost 0 bases, J lost 7 bases, and 10 bases stayed unmatched. The CDR3 protein is CASSLGRTGRENTQYF. In nucleotides, the CDR3 is TGTGCCAGCAGCTTGGGGCGGACAGGGAGAGAGAATACGCAGTATTTT.

In this sample, this clone turned up once. The genes are TRBV4-3 and TRBJ2-1; perhaps TRBD2 as D (5 bases). This CDR3 is built from 15 residues. Deletions cut 0 bases from V and 8 bases from J, with 14 bases between. Germline-derived CDR1 and CDR2 are LGHNA and YSLEER. The CDR3 nucleotides are TGCGCCAGCAGCCAAGAGACTGCCGGGGTGGATGAGCAGTTCTTC. It is translated as CASSQETAGVDEQFF.

This sequence joins TRBV19 and TRBJ2-3; possible D gene TRBD2, 6 bases. Per the germline V gene, CDR1 is LNHDA and CDR2 is SQIVND (reference sequence). V shed 7 bases and J shed 4 bases, with 12 bases lying between them. The CDR3 consists of 13 residues. CDR3 coding DNA: TGTGCCAGTACCTCCAGGAGGGCAGATACGCAGTATTTT. Translation: CASTSRRADTQYF. Looking up the rest from reference TRBV19 and TRBJ2-3 gives the full variable domain: DGGITQSPKYLFRKEGQNVTLSCEQNLNHDAMYWYRQDPGQGLRLIYYSQIVNDFQKGDIAEGYSVSREKKESFPLTVTSAQKNPTAFYLCASTSRRADTQYFGPGTRLTVL.

This chain links TRBV2 with TRBJ1-5; D call uncertain. This CDR3 spans 15 amino acids. Trimming took off 4 bases at V and 1 base at J, with 11 bases between the two ends. From germline, CDR1 is SNHLY and CDR2 FYNNEI. The DNA for the CDR3 is TGTGCCAGCAGTGGGGAAGGCGGGAGCAATCAGCCCCAGCATTTT. It specifies CASSGEGGSNQPQHF.

The V gene is TRBV10-3, the J gene TRBJ2-7, with 7 bases matching TRBD1. Germline lookup yields CDR1 ENHRY and CDR2 SYGVKD. Germline trimming cut 4 bases from V and 7 bases from J; bases unmatched to any gene: 10. CDR3 length equals 14 residues. CDR3 loop: CAISAEQGVREQYF. Here the CDR3 DNA reads TGTGCCATCAGTGCCGAGCAGGGGGTGAGGGAGCAGTACTTC.

The J gene is TRBJ2-3, the V gene TRBV27; the D gene is possibly TRBD1 (5 bases). The CDR3 is made up of 15 amino acids. Trimming removed 6 bases at V and 1 base at J, with 14 bases between. Germline values: CDR1 MNHEY, CDR2 SMNVEV (reference sequence). The CDR3 protein is CASSIRGLGTDTQYF. In DNA form, the CDR3 reads TGTGCCAGCAGCATTAGGGGCCTAGGCACAGATACGCAGTATTTT.

The chain joins TRBV5-1 to TRBJ1-2; 8 nucleotides align to TRBD1. CDR1 and CDR2 (germline): SGHRS, YFSETQ. The ends lost 4 bases at V and 6 bases at J; junction bases unmatched: 5. The CDR3 is 13 residues long. The chain's CDR3 is CASSPTGADGYTF. CDR3 bases: TGCGCCAGCAGCCCGACAGGGGCGGATGGCTACACCTTC. Complete variable domain (other parts from reference TRBV5-1 and TRBJ1-2): KAGVTQTPRYLIKTRGQQVTLSCSPISGHRSVSWYQQTPGQGLQFLFEYFSETQRNKGNFPGRFSGRQFSNSRSEMNVSTLELGDSALYLCASSPTGADGYTFGSGTRLTVV.

The rearrangement uses TRBV6-5 and TRBJ2-3; TRBD1 agrees at 12 bases. V shed 4 bases and J 4 bases; nucleotides not matched to a gene: 6. The CDR3 runs 16 residues. CDR1 and CDR2 (germline): MNHEY, SVGAGI. The CDR3 bases are TGTGCCAGCAGTTTGACCGGGACAGGGGGCGCAGATACGCAGTATTTT. Amino acid sequence: CASSLTGTGGADTQYF.

The V and J genes are TRBV5-8 and TRBJ2-3; 8 nucleotides line up with TRBD1. With 2 bases clipped from V and 2 bases from J, the junction kept 4 bases outside the gene matches. Looked up from germline, CDR1 is SGHTS and CDR2 is YDEGEE. The CDR3 is 15 amino acids. The CDR3 region is CASSLQGGTTDTQYF. The CDR3 coding sequence is TGTGCCAGCAGCTTACAGGGGGGAACCACAGATACGCAGTATTTT.

The chain couples TRBV5-4 to TRBJ2-3; 9 nucleotides line up with TRBD2. CDR1 and CDR2 (germline): SGHNT, YYREEE (reference sequence). After removal of 2 bases from V and 2 bases from J, the junction contained 6 bases not matched to a gene. The CDR3 totals 16 residues. The CDR3 sequence: CASSFGLAGVTDTQYF. In DNA, the CDR3 is TGTGCCAGCAGCTTCGGGTTAGCGGGAGTCACAGATACGCAGTATTTT.

The rearrangement links TRBV5-6 to TRBJ2-2; a weak D match, TRBD1 (6 bases). This CDR3 is built from 13 residues. Germline V gene lookup returns CDR1 SGHDT and CDR2 YYEEEE. Trimming shortened V by 4 bases and J by 6 bases, and 10 bases separated the two germline ends. The CDR3 loop reads CASSPTGPGELFF. The CDR3 bases are TGTGCCAGCAGCCCCACAGGGCCCGGGGAGCTGTTTTTT.

This rearrangement joins TRBV9 to TRBJ1-3; D remains ambiguous. Germline assignment: CDR1 SGDLS and CDR2 YYNGEE. V lost 4 bases, J lost 0 bases, and 14 bases lay in between. The CDR3 is 16 residues long. The CDR3 is CASSPRLEHSGNTIYF. Here the CDR3 DNA reads TGTGCCAGCAGCCCCCGGTTAGAGCACTCTGGAAACACCATATATTTT.

The J gene is TRBJ2-5, the V gene TRBV5-1, with TRBD1 identical over 8 bases. This CDR3 has 14 residues. The trim removed 4 bases at V and 5 bases at J, leaving 7 bases unmatched. The germline V gene has CDR1 SGHRS and CDR2 YFSETQ. The CDR3 spells CASSPGTGGETQYF. The CDR3 DNA sequence: TGCGCCAGCAGCCCGGGGACAGGAGGGGAGACCCAGTACTTC.

CDR3 residues: CASSQPPGVPGANVLTF. CDR3 in DNA: TGTGCCAGCAGTCAACCACCAGGGGTCCCTGGGGCCAACGTCCTGACTTTC. The V call is TRBV28, the J call TRBJ2-6, with D tentatively TRBD1 (6 bases). Germline V gene data show CDR1 as MDHEN and CDR2 as SYDVKM. The CDR3 is 17 residues long. V was cut by 5 bases and J by 2 bases, with 16 bases left in between.

This chain connects TRBV15 to TRBJ1-2; 8 nucleotides align to TRBD1. This CDR3 region has 14 residues. The V gene's germline CDR1 is LNHNV and CDR2 YYDKDF (reference sequence). V lost 6 bases to trimming and J lost 4 bases; unmatched junction nucleotides: 7. This CDR3 is CATRKSGGGYGYTF. The CDR3 DNA follows: TGTGCCACCAGAAAATCAGGGGGCGGCTATGGCTACACCTTC.

There are a few counts of this clone. The V and J genes are TRBV29-1 and TRBJ2-1; tentatively, D is TRBD1 (5 bases). V lost 6 bases and J lost 4, with 10 bases in between. This CDR3 has 12 residues. Germline lookup yields CDR1 SQVTM and CDR2 ANQGSEA. DNA of the CDR3: TGCAGCGTGATGACAGCTTACAATGAGCAGTTCTTC. Its protein is CSVMTAYNEQFF.

The CDR3 DNA reads TGTGCCAGCAGCTTGTGGGGTGGGGTGGGGGGTGAGCAGTTCTTC. Its translation is CASSLWGGVGGEQFF. The chain employs TRBV11-3 and TRBJ2-1; perhaps TRBD2 as D (6 bases). Germline loops: CDR1 SGHNT, CDR2 YENEEA. This CDR3 is 15 amino acids long. The V gene lost 3 bases and the J gene lost 9 bases, with 18 bases spanning the gap.

This chain joins TRBV27 and TRBJ2-1; D call uncertain. This CDR3 is built from 12 residues. The germline V and J ends were trimmed by 6 bases and 3 bases, with 6 bases remaining between them. Germline V gene data show CDR1 as MNHEY and CDR2 as SMNVEV (reference sequence). CDR3 in DNA: TGTGCCAGCAGCCGCAGCTACAATGAGCAGTTCTTC. Translation: CASSRSYNEQFF.

This rearrangement joins TRBV10-3 to TRBJ2-7; 13 nucleotides match TRBD2. Per germline, CDR1 ENHRY and CDR2 SYGVKD. Trimming removed 2 bases from V and 1 base from J; junction bases left unmatched: 2. The CDR3 length is 16 residues. The CDR3 is CAISERTSGSSYEQYF. CDR3 sequence (DNA): TGTGCCATCAGTGAGCGGACTAGCGGGAGTTCCTACGAGCAGTACTTC.

The V and J genes are TRBV5-1 and TRBJ1-1, with 9 bases identical to TRBD1. Germline V gene lookup returns CDR1 SGHRS and CDR2 YFSETQ. The CDR3 runs to 15 residues. The trim removed 1 base at V and 2 bases at J, leaving 3 bases unmatched. The CDR3 nucleotides read TGCGCCAGCAGCTTGTCACAGGGGGCCAACACTGAAGCTTTCTTT. It is translated as CASSLSQGANTEAFF.

The CDR3 reads CASSEVVTVNTEAFF. CDR3 nucleotide sequence: TGTGCCAGCAGTGAAGTCGTAACGGTGAACACTGAAGCTTTCTTT. This chain uses TRBV6-1 with TRBJ1-1, with D uncertain. Germline assignment: CDR1 MNHNS and CDR2 SASEGT. This CDR3 spans 15 amino acids. V lost 1 base to trimming and J lost 0 bases, with 9 bases between them.

The V call is TRBV18, the J call TRBJ2-5; tentatively, D is TRBD1 (6 bases). The CDR3 runs 16 residues. The V end was cut by 0 bases, the J end by 2 bases, with 13 bases between. Germline CDR1 and CDR2: KGHSH and LQKENI. CDR3 in DNA: TGTGCCAGCTCACCACCGGGCAGGGGTGGTCAAGAGACCCAGTACTTC. This gives the protein CASSPPGRGGQETQYF.

This sequence joins TRBV11-2 and TRBJ1-1, with 9 nucleotides matching TRBD1. This CDR3 comprises 14 residues. CDR1 and CDR2 (germline): SGHAT, FQNNGV. V trimming: 3 bases; J trimming: 4 bases; junction bases outside the gene matches: 3. The CDR3 bases are TGTGCCAGCAGCTTGGGGACAGGGCCCACTGAAGCTTTCTTT. Its protein is CASSLGTGPTEAFF.

The chain combines TRBV9 with TRBJ2-5; 9 bases agree with TRBD2. This CDR3 comprises 15 residues. J gave up 5 bases and V 3 bases, and 8 bases lay outside the gene matches. CDR1 and CDR2 from the germline V gene are SGDLS and YYNGEE. The DNA of the CDR3 is TGTGCCAGCAGCGCGGTAGCGGGAGCTTGGGAGACCCAGTACTTC. Amino acids: CASSAVAGAWETQYF.

The rearrangement joins TRBV10-3 to TRBJ1-1; D uncertain. V was cut by 0 bases and J by 5 bases, with 16 bases left in between. The germline gives CDR1 ENHRY, CDR2 SYGVKD. The CDR3 totals 16 residues. CDR3 coding DNA: TGTGCCATCAGTGAGTCGAAGGGTACGGGGTTTACTGAAGCTTTCTTT. This codes for CAISESKGTGFTEAFF.

The chain combines TRBV2 with TRBJ1-2; maybe TRBD1 (5 bases). CDR3 length: 13 residues. The V end lost 3 bases, the J end lost 4 bases, and 9 bases lay between the germline ends. CDR1 SNHLY and CDR2 FYNNEI come from the germline V gene. The CDR3 DNA reads TGTGCCAGCAGTGATAGGGGCGGCTATGGCTACACCTTC. Amino acid sequence: CASSDRGGYGYTF. Supplemented by reference TRBV2 and TRBJ1-2, the full variable domain reads EPEVTQTPSHQVTQMGQEVILRCVPISNHLYFYWYRQILGQKVEFLVSFYNNEISEKSEIFDDQFSVERPDGSNFTLKIRSTKLEDSAMYFCASSDRGGYGYTFGSGTRLTVV.

The CDR3 DNA sequence: TGTGCCTATTCGCGGGGGGCCGAGCAGTACTTC. Its protein product is CAYSRGAEQYF. The chain carries TRBV30 and TRBJ2-7; TRBD2 matches 8 bases. Germline CDR1 GTSNPN, CDR2 SVGIG (reference sequence). The CDR3 loop spans 11 amino acids. The V gene end was trimmed by 7 bases and the J gene end by 6 bases; junction bases not matched to a gene: 5.

The genes are TRBV2 and TRBJ2-7; 10 bases are shared with TRBD1. Germline CDR1 is SNHLY and CDR2 is FYNNEI. The V gene end was trimmed by 7 bases and the J gene end by 6 bases; junction bases not matched to a gene: 6. The CDR3 consists of 13 residues. The CDR3 reads CASNLRTGGEQYF. The DNA for the CDR3 is TGTGCCAGCAACCTCCGGACAGGGGGCGAGCAGTACTTC.

In nucleotides, the CDR3 is TGTGCCAGCAGCCATTCGTGGGACACACTAAACACCGGGGAGCTGTTTTTT. Encoded protein: CASSHSWDTLNTGELFF. The chain links TRBV3-1 (or the pseudogene TRBV3-2) to TRBJ2-2, with TRBD1 as a possible D gene (6 bases). The germline V gene encodes CDR1 LGHDT and CDR2 YNNKEL (reference sequence). The CDR3 has 17 residues. V was shortened by 3 bases and J by 2 bases, with 16 bases between the two germline ends.

The chain employs TRBV27 and TRBJ2-1, with 8 bases fitting TRBD2. The CDR3 runs 15 residues. Germline CDR1 MNHEY, CDR2 SMNVEV (reference sequence). V lost 3 bases, J lost 9 bases, and 10 bases stayed unmatched. The DNA for the CDR3 is TGTGCCAGCAGTTTGAGCGGGAGTAGTACAATTGAGCAGTTCTTC. Translated: CASSLSGSSTIEQFF.